This T cell receptor beta chain was identified during a study of T cells in Graves' hyperthyroidism and ophthalmopathy. Patients aged 18 to 65 with hyperthyroidism were newly diagnosed, with duration under 2 months. On the basis of clinical symptoms, serum thyroxine and TRAb, thyroid ultrasound and orbital computed tomography, diagnoses were made. Findings of the study overall: Clonotypes that were expanded in thyroid above 0.001 mostly appeared in blood too.

The CDR3 loop spans 15 amino acids. V was clipped by 6 bases and J by 0 bases, with 14 bases between them. CDR1 is SNHLY and CDR2 is FYNNEI in the germline V gene. This clonotype was counted ten times or more. Its target is not known. There were TCR beta CDR3 regions amplified from RNA transcripts. HTBI primers were used for first-round RT-PCR of the TCR CDR3. TCRdb re-called the multiplex PCR reads with MiXCR, one entry per CDR3 protein. The table records around 620,000 distinct CDR3 sequences, roughly 17% of them present only once. The chain has TRBV2 and TRBJ1-2; D gene ambiguous. The source is a woman aged 30 to 39 with Graves' hyperthyroidism. Sequencing was done on a sample of blood. This CDR3 is CASSGLTGANYGYTF. CDR3 bases: TGTGCCAGCAGCGGTCTGACGGGAGCTAACTATGGCTACACCTTC.